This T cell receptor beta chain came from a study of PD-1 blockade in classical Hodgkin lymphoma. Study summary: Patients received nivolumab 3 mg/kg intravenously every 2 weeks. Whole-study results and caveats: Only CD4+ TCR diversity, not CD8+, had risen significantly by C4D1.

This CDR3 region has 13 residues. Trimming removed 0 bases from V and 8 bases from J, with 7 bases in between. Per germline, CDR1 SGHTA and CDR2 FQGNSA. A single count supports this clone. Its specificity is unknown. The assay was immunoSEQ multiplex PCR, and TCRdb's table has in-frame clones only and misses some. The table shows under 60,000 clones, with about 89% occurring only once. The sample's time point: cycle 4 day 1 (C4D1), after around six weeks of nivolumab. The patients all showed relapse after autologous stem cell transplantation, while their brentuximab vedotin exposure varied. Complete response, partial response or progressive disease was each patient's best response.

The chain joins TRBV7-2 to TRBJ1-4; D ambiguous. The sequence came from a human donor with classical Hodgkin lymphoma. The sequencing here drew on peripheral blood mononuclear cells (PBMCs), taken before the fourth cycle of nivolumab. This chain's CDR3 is CASSLAPREKLFF. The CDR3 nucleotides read TGTGCCAGCAGCTTAGCGCCTAGGGAAAAACTGTTTTTT.